The present T cell receptor beta chain was sequenced within a study of blood T cells in healthy people across ages (dated by TCRdb to between 2015 and 2017). With respect to the entire study: In model experiments, roughly one uniquely barcoded TCR beta cDNA molecule per two T cells was captured by template switching. To track age-related changes in TCR beta repertoire diversity, the study relied on deep sequencing normalized with unique cDNA molecular identifiers. Four age groups were formed from the donors: young (average about 15 years), middle-aged (roughly 38), aged (under 70) and long-lived (less than 85). For two donors (one aged 18 to 29 and one aged 80 or older), the study analyzed two additional independent replicas of 1 million unique cDNA reads from the same blood draw. The paper as a whole reports these results and caveats: Conclusive comparison of naive and antigen-experienced compartments was prevented by the profiling of bulk unsorted PBMCs. Compared with the aged group, the long-lived group had more naive CD4+ T cells, fewer expanded clones and increased TCR diversity, a pattern suggesting age selection. Estimates of total diversity based on one million sequenced T cells were regarded as lower bounds and as underestimates. As age increased, observed TCR beta diversity per million T cells dropped in a roughly linear way, and a significant reduction was already evident by age 40. Observed TCR beta diversity correlated strongly with the percentage of naive T cells measured by flow cytometry. The CMV infection status of donors was not known, potentially confounding age-related changes in expanded clonotypes.

This clonotype has just a few counts. No cognate antigen has been identified for it. No much larger clone exists at a distance of one base, and base qualities are not known. Library creation used 5' RACE. Sequencing took place on an Illumina HiSeq 2500. A second PCR of roughly 7 to 11 cycles was performed with a sample-barcoded 5' primer and a J-beta primer mix. Each TCR beta cDNA molecule received a unique molecular identifier from a template-switch 5' adaptor carrying 12 random nucleotides. Each sample yielded at least 3 million CDR3-containing paired-end reads. First-strand cDNA was synthesized from all RNA with the Mint cDNA synthesis kit, primed by a TRBC-specific oligonucleotide. All cDNA was treated with uracil-DNA glycosylase and then went through a first 18-cycle PCR with the universal primers M1SS and BC2_uni_R. The paper's processing steps were these. Normalization of each sample was performed by random selection of 1 million high-quality reads, each carrying a distinct molecular identifier. Instead of being binned into consensus sequences, reads that shared molecular identifiers were thrown out. CDR3 identification, clonotype clustering and error correction used MiTCR with a Q25 quality threshold and the strictest error-elimination algorithm. A nonparametric unseen species model with Euler transformation was used to estimate lower-bound total TCR beta diversity. The public reads were reprocessed in TCRdb via fastp at Q25 and MiXCR, keeping in-frame beta chains. CDR3 protein duplicates are merged, each entry listing the most common genes and DNA. The V and J calls and clone size are TCRdb's, not the authors'. The sample profile shows about 800,000 distinct CDR3 sequences; 20% to 25% of them were found once. The ten largest account for under 4.5% of the sample.

The 39 donors, aged about 6 to 95 years, were systemically healthy Caucasian individuals from Russia. Each donor gave 8 to 10 milliliters of peripheral blood, collected into EDTA-treated Vacutainer tubes. Ficoll-Paque density-gradient centrifugation was used to isolate PBMCs, with at least 7 million per sample. Total RNA was extracted from PBMCs with Trizol reagent, with at least 5 micrograms obtained per sample. For every donor, an aliquot of PBMCs went through flow cytometry to measure the percentages of naive CD45RAhigh/CD27high T cells. Another study also made use of these data, one on T cells of mothers and their children. Per that second paper: Donors were nine systemically healthy Caucasian individuals: three mothers and their six children. cDNA synthesis consumed the entire amount of extracted RNA, loaded at approximately 1.4 ug RNA in each 15 ul reaction. Sample barcodes and 2-4 random nucleotides were added via the M1S primer in the second PCR. Over 9 million TCR beta CDR3 reads came from each mother, compared with about 3.2 million reads from each child. In both related and unrelated pairs, thymic selection shapes the output of TCR recombination in a similar way, with inherited differences having only a minor effect. Related mother-child pairs always showed normalized repertoire overlap that was slightly higher than in unrelated mother-child pairs, though the difference was never significant. With a sensitivity of 90 to 100 clones per million clonotypes, no persistent microchimeric T cell clones were detected. To look for features that set related mother-child pairs apart from unrelated individuals, the researchers ran deep NGS to compare the TCR beta repertoires of mothers and children. Mothers averaged around 43 +/- 4 years of age and children averaged about 10 +/- 4 years. After adapter ligation was performed with NEBNext reagents, the libraries were sequenced on an Illumina HiSeq 2000 with 100+100 nt paired-end reads. To avoid cross-contamination, the mother libraries and the child libraries were prepared a month apart and sequenced in separate runs. Each donor had between about 450,000 and 2,300,000 distinct TCR beta clonotypes identified. Naive TCR beta clonotypes were estimated from low-frequency clonotypes matched to each donor's FACS-determined naive share, without sorting.

Input material: blood. This receptor was taken from a boy younger than 18 in good health.

The CDR3 protein is CASSPGTGGLDTQYF. In nucleotides, the sequence is TGTGCCAGCAGTCCGGGGACAGGGGGGTTGGATACGCAGTATTTT. The receptor chain draws on TRBV27 and TRBJ2-3; 11 junctional bases match TRBD1. CDR3 length: 15 amino acids, cysteine to phenylalanine. The only DNA kept is the CDR3, 45 bases in frame from the first base. From a lookup of the germline V gene (reference sequence), CDR1 and CDR2 are MNHEY and SMNVEV. Germline trimming amounts to 5 bases on V and 6 bases on J, with 7 as the count of junction bases outside the gene matches.